This is a list of T cell receptor beta chains from one sample in a study of human T cells and chemical hapten exposure. A single record per CDR3 protein comes from TCRdb applying MiXCR to the RACE reads. Found here are about 74,000 distinct CDR3 sequences, around a third of them singletons; the top ten hold over 7.5%. The sample here was whole blood, taken in connection with sensitization to the hapten diphenylcyclopropenone (DPC). These TCRs come from a man in his forties with alopecia areata. Some clones in this sample may be carry-over from other donors' samples. Both conserved end residues are part of each CDR3. Fields, in order: V gene, D gene, clone size, J gene, CDR3 length, CDR3 DNA, CDR3 protein. The D gene is left open where the match is weak. Only some rows state a clone size, as once, few, many or a class for expanded clones.

>TRBV28|NA|NA|TRBJ1-2|11
TGTGCCAGCGGACTCAACTATGGCTACACCTTC
CASGLNYGYTF
>TRBV12-3/TRBV12-4|NA|NA|TRBJ1-1|14
TGTGCCAGCAGAGTTGGAGGCAGCAACACTGAAACTTTCTTT
CASRVGGSNTETFF
>TRBV6-5|NA|few|TRBJ2-2|15
TGTGCCAGCAGTTACTCGGAGATAAGAACCGGGGAGCTGTTTTTT
CASSYSEIRTGELFF
>TRBV6-6|NA|NA|TRBJ2-6|16
TGTGCCAGCAGTTACCCCACAGGCTCTGGGGCCAACGTCCTGACTTTC
CASSYPTGSGANVLTF
>TRBV10-3|TRBD1|few|TRBJ2-7|14
TGTGCCATCAGTGAGCTCGGACAGGGGTACGAGCAGTACTTC
CAISELGQGYEQYF
>TRBV28|NA|NA|TRBJ2-3|15
TGTGCCAGCAGTTTGGCTAGGGCGAGCACAGATACGCAGTATTTT
CASSLARASTDTQYF
>TRBV28|NA|few|TRBJ2-6|14
TGTGCCAGCAGAACAGTCTCTGGGGCCAACGTCCTGACTTTC
CASRTVSGANVLTF
>TRBV18|TRBD1|NA|TRBJ1-3|16
TGTGCCAGCTCACGGGACAGGGGAAAGGCTGGAAACACCATATATTTT
CASSRDRGKAGNTIYF
>TRBV6-4|NA|NA|TRBJ1-4|12
TGTGCCAGCAGTGACACCGTCGGAAAACTGTTTTTT
CASSDTVGKLFF
>TRBV6-5|NA|few|TRBJ2-7|14
TGTGCCAGCAGTTCGGGACCCGCTTCAGGGGAGCAGTACTTC
CASSSGPASGEQYF
>TRBV3-1|NA|NA|TRBJ1-2|15
TGTGCCAGCAGTCCCACAGGGATTGGGAACTATGGCTACACCTTC
CASSPTGIGNYGYTF
>TRBV7-9|TRBD2|NA|TRBJ2-1|13
TGTGCCAGCAGCGGGAGGGCCTCCAATGAGCAGTTCTTC
CASSGRASNEQFF
>TRBV28|NA|few|TRBJ1-1|12
TGTGCCAGCAGTTTATATGCGGCAGGAGCTTTCTTT
CASSLYAAGAFF
>TRBV20-1|NA|NA|TRBJ2-3|13
TGCAGTGCTAGAGCGTCCAGGGTAGATACGCAGTATTTT
CSARASRVDTQYF
>TRBV7-8|NA|NA|TRBJ1-6|14
TGTGCCAGCAGCCGAGGGACCTATAATTCACCCCTCCACTTT
CASSRGTYNSPLHF
>TRBV28|TRBD1|few|TRBJ2-5|14
TGTGCCAGCAGTCTCCCAGGGGGCTTACAGACCCAGTACTTC
CASSLPGGLQTQYF
>TRBV7-9|TRBD1|few|TRBJ1-1|14
TGTGCCAGCAGCTTATCCTCGACAGGGACTGAAGCTTTCTTT
CASSLSSTGTEAFF
>TRBV7-2|NA|few|TRBJ2-1|16
TGTGCCAGCAGCTTAGGTCGCCATCCCAAAGACAATGAGCAGTTCTTC
CASSLGRHPKDNEQFF
>TRBV5-4|TRBD2|NA|TRBJ2-7|15
TGTGCCAGCAGCTTGGAAACGGGAGGCTGGTACGAGCAGTACTTC
CASSLETGGWYEQYF
>TRBV7-2|NA|NA|TRBJ2-5|13
TGTGCCAGCAGCTACCGACGCAAAGAGACCCAGTACTTC
CASSYRRKETQYF
>TRBV12-2|NA|few|TRBJ2-5|16
TGTGCAAGTCGCTTAGACTCGCGACGCTATCAAGAGACCCAGTACTTC
CASRLDSRRYQETQYF
>TRBV27|NA|few|TRBJ2-1|12
TGTGCCAGCAGATTACAGAACAATGAGCAGTTCTTC
CASRLQNNEQFF
>TRBV12-3/TRBV12-4|NA|NA|TRBJ2-3|15
TGTGCCAGCAGTTTACGGTTACAGAGCACAGATACGCAGTATTTT
CASSLRLQSTDTQYF
>TRBV28|NA|few|TRBJ1-2|15
TGTGCCAGCAGTCTAAACGGTAGGGACACAAGCGGCTACACCTTC
CASSLNGRDTSGYTF
>TRBV12-3/TRBV12-4|NA|few|TRBJ2-7|14
TGTGCCAGCAGTCCGCCGGGACTGCCAAACGAGCAGTACTTC
CASSPPGLPNEQYF